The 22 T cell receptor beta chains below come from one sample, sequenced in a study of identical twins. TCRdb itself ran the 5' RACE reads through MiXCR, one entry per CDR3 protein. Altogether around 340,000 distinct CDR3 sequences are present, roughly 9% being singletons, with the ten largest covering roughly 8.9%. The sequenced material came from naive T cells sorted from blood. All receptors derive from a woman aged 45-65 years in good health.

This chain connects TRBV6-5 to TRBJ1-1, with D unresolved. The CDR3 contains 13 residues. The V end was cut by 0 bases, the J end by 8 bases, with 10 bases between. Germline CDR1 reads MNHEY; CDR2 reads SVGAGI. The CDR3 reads CASSYSPAEEAFF. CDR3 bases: TGTGCCAGCAGTTACTCTCCGGCAGAAGAAGCTTTCTTT.

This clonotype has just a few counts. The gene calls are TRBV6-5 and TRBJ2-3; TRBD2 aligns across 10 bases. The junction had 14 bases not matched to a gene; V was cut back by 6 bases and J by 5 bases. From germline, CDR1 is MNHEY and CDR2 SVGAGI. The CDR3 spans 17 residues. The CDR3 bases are TGTGCCAGCAGCTCCGCGGAAGCGGGAGGGGTGAGAGATACGCAGTATTTT. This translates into CASSSAEAGGVRDTQYF.

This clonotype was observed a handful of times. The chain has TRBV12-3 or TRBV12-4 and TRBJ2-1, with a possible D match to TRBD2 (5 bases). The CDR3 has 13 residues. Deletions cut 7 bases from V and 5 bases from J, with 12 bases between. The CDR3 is CASIPSGNNEQFF. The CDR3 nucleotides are TGTGCCAGCATACCAAGCGGAAACAATGAGCAGTTCTTC.

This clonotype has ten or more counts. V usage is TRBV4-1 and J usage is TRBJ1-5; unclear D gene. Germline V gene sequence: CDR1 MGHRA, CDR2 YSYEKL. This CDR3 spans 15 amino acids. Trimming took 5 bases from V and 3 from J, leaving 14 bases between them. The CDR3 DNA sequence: TGCGCCAGCAGCTCATACGGGGAGGACAATCAGCCCCAGCATTTT. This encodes CASSSYGEDNQPQHF.

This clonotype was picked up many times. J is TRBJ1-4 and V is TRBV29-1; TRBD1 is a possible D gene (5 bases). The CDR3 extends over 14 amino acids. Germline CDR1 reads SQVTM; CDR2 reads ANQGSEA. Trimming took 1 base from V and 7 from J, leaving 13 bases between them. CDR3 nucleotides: TGCAGCGTTGAAGCTCAGGGAGGGAGTGAAAAACTGTTTTTT. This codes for CSVEAQGGSEKLFF.

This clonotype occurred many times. CDR3 amino acids: CASRSIGASEQFF. In DNA, the CDR3 is TGTGCCAGCAGGAGCATAGGGGCGAGTGAGCAGTTCTTC. The chain is built from TRBV7-8 and TRBJ2-1, with D perhaps TRBD1 (5 bases). V lost 6 bases to trimming and J lost 9 bases, with 15 bases between them. In germline, CDR1 is SGHVS, CDR2 FQNEAQ. This CDR3 is 13 amino acids long.

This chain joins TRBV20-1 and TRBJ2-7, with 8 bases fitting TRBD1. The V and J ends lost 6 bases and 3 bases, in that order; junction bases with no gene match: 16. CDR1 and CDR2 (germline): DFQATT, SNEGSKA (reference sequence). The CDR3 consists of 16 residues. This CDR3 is CSAASGTGAYYYEQYF. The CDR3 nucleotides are TGCAGTGCAGCCTCCGGGACAGGCGCGTATTACTACGAGCAGTACTTC.

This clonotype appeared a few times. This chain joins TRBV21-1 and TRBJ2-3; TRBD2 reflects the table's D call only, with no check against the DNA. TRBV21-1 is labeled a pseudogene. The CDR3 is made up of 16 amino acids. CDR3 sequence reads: CASSPPVPFSTDTQYF. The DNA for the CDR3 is TGTGCCAGCTCCCCACCCGTACCCTTTAGCACAGATACGCAGTATTTT.

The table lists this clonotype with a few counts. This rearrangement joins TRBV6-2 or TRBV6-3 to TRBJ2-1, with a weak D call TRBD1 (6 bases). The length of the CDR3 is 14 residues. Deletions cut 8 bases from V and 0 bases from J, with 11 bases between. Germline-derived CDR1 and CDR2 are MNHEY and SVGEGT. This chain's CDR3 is CASGQGSSYNEQFF. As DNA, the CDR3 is TGTGCCAGCGGTCAGGGGAGCTCCTACAATGAGCAGTTCTTC.

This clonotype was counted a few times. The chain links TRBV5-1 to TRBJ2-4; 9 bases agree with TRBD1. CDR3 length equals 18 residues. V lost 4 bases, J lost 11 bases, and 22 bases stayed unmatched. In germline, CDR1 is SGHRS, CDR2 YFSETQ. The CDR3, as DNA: TGCGCCAGCAGCCCGTCCCGGGACAGGGACCAGGGGGGAACATTTCAGTACTTC. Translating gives CASSPSRDRDQGGTFQYF.

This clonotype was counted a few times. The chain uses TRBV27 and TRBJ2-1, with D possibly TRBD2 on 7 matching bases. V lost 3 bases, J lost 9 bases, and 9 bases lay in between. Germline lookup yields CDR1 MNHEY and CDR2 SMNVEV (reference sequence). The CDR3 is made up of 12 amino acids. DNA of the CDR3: TGTGCCAGCAGTTTGAGGGGGGGTGAGCAGTTCTTC. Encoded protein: CASSLRGGEQFF.

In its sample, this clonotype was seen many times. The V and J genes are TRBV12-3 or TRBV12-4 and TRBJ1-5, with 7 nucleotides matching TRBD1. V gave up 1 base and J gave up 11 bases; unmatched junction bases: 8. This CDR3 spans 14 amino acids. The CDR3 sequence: CASSLGQGDHSQHF. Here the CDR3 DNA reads TGTGCCAGCAGTTTAGGTCAGGGGGATCATTCCCAGCATTTT.

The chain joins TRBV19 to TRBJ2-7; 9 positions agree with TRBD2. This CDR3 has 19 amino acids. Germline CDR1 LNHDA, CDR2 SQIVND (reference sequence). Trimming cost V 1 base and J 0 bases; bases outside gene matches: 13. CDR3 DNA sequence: TGTGCCAGTAGTATAGGAATCCTTACGACTAGCGGATACTCCTACGAGCAGTACTTC. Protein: CASSIGILTTSGYSYEQYF.

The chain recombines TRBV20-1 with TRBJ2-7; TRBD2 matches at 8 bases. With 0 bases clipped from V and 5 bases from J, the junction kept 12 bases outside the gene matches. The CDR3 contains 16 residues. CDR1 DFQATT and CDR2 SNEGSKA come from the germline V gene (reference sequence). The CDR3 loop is CSARDVLVAGTDEQYF. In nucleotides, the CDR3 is TGCAGTGCTAGAGATGTCCTTGTAGCGGGAACGGACGAGCAGTACTTC.

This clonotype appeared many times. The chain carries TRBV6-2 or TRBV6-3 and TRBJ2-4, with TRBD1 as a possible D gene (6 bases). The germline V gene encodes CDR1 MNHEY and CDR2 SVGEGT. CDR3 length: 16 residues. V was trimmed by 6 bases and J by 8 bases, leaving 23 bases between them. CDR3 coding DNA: TGTGCCAGCAGGACAGCCAAGGGACATCCGATGGACATTCAGTACTTC. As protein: CASRTAKGHPMDIQYF.

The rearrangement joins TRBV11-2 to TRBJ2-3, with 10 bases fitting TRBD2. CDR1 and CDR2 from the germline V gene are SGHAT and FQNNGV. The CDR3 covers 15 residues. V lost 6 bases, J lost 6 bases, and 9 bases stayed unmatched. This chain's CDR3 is CASSHIAGGADTQYF. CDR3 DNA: TGTGCCAGCAGTCATATAGCGGGAGGTGCCGATACGCAGTATTTT.

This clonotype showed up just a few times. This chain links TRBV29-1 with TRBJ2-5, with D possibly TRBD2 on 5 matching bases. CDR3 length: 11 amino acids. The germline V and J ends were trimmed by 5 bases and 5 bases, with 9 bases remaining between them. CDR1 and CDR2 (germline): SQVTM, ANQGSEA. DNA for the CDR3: TGCAGCGTTAGTTCGGGGGAGACCCAGTACTTC. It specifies CSVSSGETQYF.

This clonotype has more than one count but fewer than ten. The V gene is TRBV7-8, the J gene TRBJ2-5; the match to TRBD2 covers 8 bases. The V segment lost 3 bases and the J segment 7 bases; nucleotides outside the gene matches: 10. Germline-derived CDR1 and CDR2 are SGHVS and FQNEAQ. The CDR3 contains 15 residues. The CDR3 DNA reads TGTGCCAGCAGCTTCCGGACTAGCCAATCGAGGACCCAGTACTTC. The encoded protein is CASSFRTSQSRTQYF.

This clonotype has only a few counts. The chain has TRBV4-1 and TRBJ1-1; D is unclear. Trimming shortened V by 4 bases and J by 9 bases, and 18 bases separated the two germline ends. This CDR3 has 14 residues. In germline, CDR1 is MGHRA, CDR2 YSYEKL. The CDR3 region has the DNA TGCGCCAGCAGCCGACTGGGTGACTTCCCCCAAGCTTTCTTT. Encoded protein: CASSRLGDFPQAFF.

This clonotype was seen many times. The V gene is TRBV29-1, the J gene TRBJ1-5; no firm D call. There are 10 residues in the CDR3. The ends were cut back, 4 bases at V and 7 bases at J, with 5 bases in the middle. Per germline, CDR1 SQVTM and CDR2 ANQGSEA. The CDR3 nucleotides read TGCAGCGTTGGGACCCAGCCCCAGCATTTT. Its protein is CSVGTQPQHF.

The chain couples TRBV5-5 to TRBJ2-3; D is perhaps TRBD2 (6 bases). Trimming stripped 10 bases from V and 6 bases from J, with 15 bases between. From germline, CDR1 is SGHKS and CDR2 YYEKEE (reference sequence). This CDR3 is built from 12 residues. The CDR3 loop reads CAWGTPRDTQYF. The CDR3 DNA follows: TGTGCCTGGGGGACTCCGAGGGATACGCAGTATTTT. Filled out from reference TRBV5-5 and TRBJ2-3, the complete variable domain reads DAGVTQSPTHLIKTRGQQVTLRCSPISGHKSVSWYQQVLGQGPQFIFQYYEKEERGRGNFPDRFSARQFPNYSSELNVNALLLGDSALYLCAWGTPRDTQYFGPGTRLTVL.

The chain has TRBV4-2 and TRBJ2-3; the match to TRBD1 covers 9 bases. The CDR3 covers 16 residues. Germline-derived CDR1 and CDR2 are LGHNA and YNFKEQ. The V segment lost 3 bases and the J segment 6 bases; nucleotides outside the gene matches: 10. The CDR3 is CASSQEPGQGDDTQYF. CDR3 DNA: TGTGCCAGCAGCCAGGAACCGGGACAGGGAGATGATACGCAGTATTTT.